This entry is about one T cell receptor beta chain. The authors' processing: Reference gene primer amplification in the assay estimated nucleated cell counts. The repertoire was sequenced with immunoSEQ multiplex PCR; TCRdb's copy has only in-frame clones and lacks some. Clone size and the V and J calls come from that table; the DNA yielded D and trimming. The table includes 190,000 or so clones, approximately 90% detected once. The CDR3 has 12 residues. V was pared by 3 bases and J by 6 bases, with 8 bases between. Per germline, CDR1 WSHSY and CDR2 SAAADI. The sample belongs to a study of blood T cell repertoires in COVID-19. Study-wide context: COVID-19 samples, acute and convalescent, were from the United States, Italy and Spain. T cells, B-cell-depleted T cells, or PBMCs supplied cDNA or gDNA.

The clonotype originates from a man between 60 and 75 years old who had recovered from COVID-19. Sequencing was carried out using peripheral blood. This chain joins TRBV10-2 and TRBJ1-2, with D hard to call. The CDR3: CASSDLLNGYTF. CDR3 nucleotide sequence: TGCGCCAGCAGTGACCTTCTAAATGGCTACACCTTC.